This paragraph reports one T cell receptor beta chain. The antigen is unknown. This sample is drawn from a study of cytomegalovirus exposure and HLA in healthy donors. Regarding the study as a whole: The study labeled 150 or so TCR beta chains cytomegalovirus-associated.

Primers for the PCR totalled 60 Vbeta and 13 Jbeta. Using immunoSEQ multiplex PCR, the repertoire was profiled, and TCRdb retains in-frame clones only, with some absent. The sample consists of 100,000 to 150,000 clones, approximately 74% of them appearing once. The material sequenced was PBMCs. The clonotype originates from a male donor in good health and CMV-seronegative.

The CDR3: CAWSDVRKVRNRTDTQYF. DNA for the CDR3: TGTGCCTGGAGCGATGTTAGGAAGGTGCGGAACCGCACAGATACGCAGTATTTT. The chain employs TRBV30 and TRBJ2-3, with D unclear. The length of the CDR3 is 18 residues. The germline V gene encodes CDR1 GTSNPN and CDR2 SVGIG (reference sequence). Trimming took 3 bases from V and 1 from J, leaving 23 bases between them.